This entry lists 8 T cell receptor beta chains sequenced from one sample in a study of OX40 agonist ivuxolimab in advanced cancers. Here immunoSEQ multiplex PCR was the method, and the copy in TCRdb shows in-frame clones only, minus some. The sample has around 75,000 clones; roughly 91% are singletons. This specimen consisted of CD4+ or CD8+ T cells sorted from blood, obtained in a trial of the OX40 agonist ivuxolimab. The receptor source for this set is an adult with an advanced solid tumor such as melanoma, head and neck, liver or kidney cancer.

This chain uses TRBV15 with TRBJ1-4; D gene uncertain. Germline CDR1 and CDR2: LNHNV and YYDKDF (reference sequence). V was shortened by 8 bases and J by 3 bases, with 7 bases between the two germline ends. This CDR3 has 12 residues. CDR3 region: CATSLPNEKLFF. In nucleotides, the CDR3 is TGTGCCACCTCTTTACCTAATGAAAAACTGTTTTTT. Using reference TRBV15 and TRBJ1-4 for the parts outside the CDR3, the full variable domain is DAMVIQNPRYQVTQFGKPVTLSCSQTLNHNVMYWYQQKSSQAPKLLFHYYDKDFNNEADTPDNFQSRRPNTSFCFLDIRSPGLGDTAMYLCATSLPNEKLFFGSGTQLSVL.

J is TRBJ2-4 and V is TRBV4-1, with TRBD1 matching 8 bases. The ends lost 0 bases at V and 6 bases at J; junction bases unmatched: 4. In germline, CDR1 is MGHRA, CDR2 YSYEKL. This CDR3 contains 15 residues. The CDR3 DNA reads as TGCGCCAGCAGCCAAGAAAGGACAGGGATAAACATTCAGTACTTC. This sequence encodes CASSQERTGINIQYF.

V is TRBV5-1 and J is TRBJ1-4, with D unresolved. Germline loops: CDR1 SGHRS, CDR2 YFSETQ. V dropped 4 bases and J dropped 4 bases, with 14 bases sitting between them. This CDR3 contains 15 residues. The CDR3 loop is CASSGNGQFNEKLFF. Here the CDR3 DNA reads TGCGCCAGCAGCGGGAACGGTCAGTTTAATGAAAAACTGTTTTTT.

The chain links TRBV21-1 to TRBJ1-1. TRBV21-1 is a recognized pseudogene. The CDR3 runs 10 residues. This CDR3 reads CATLKTEAFF. The CDR3 region has the DNA TGTGCCACCCTGAAGACTGAAGCTTTCTTT.

V usage is TRBV5-1 and J usage is TRBJ2-3; 11 bases match TRBD2. The CDR3 sequence is 17 residues long. Germline V gene data show CDR1 as SGHRS and CDR2 as YFSETQ. The V segment lost 1 base and the J segment 2 bases; nucleotides outside the gene matches: 6. The CDR3 sequence is CASSLSLAGGSTDTQYF. The CDR3, as DNA: TGCGCCAGCAGCTTGAGTCTAGCGGGGGGTTCCACAGATACGCAGTATTTT.

V and J are TRBV7-2 and TRBJ2-5; D is undetermined. V gave up 3 bases and J gave up 5 bases, with 7 bases separating them. CDR1 is SGHTA and CDR2 is FQGNSA in the germline V gene. The CDR3 runs 12 residues. The CDR3 is CASSFGEETQYF. CDR3 nucleotide sequence: TGTGCCAGCAGCTTTGGTGAGGAGACCCAGTACTTC.

The CDR3 bases are TGTGCCAGCAGTCTACGAGGGGGGTCACAAGAGACCCAGTACTTC. Protein sequence: CASSLRGGSQETQYF. This chain connects TRBV2 to TRBJ2-5; D tentatively fits TRBD1 or TRBD2 (6 bases each). The CDR3 covers 15 residues. V lost 5 bases and J lost 2, with 15 bases in between. Per the germline V gene, CDR1 is SNHLY and CDR2 is FYNNEI.

The J gene is TRBJ2-7, the V gene TRBV6-6, with D possibly TRBD1 on 5 matching bases. CDR1 is MNHNY, CDR2 SVGAGI, per germline (reference sequence). This CDR3 is built from 16 residues. Trimming removed 6 bases from V and 4 bases from J, with 22 bases in between. Here the CDR3 reads CASSRDLSRPPYEQYF. The CDR3, as DNA: TGTGCCAGCAGCAGGGATCTCTCGCGGCCACCGTACGAGCAGTACTTC.